Listed here is a single T cell receptor (beta chain). Antigen specificity is unknown. The time point denotes: week 11, during vaccination. The content of each vaccine dose was 300 ug of mutant IDH1 20-mer peptide, and topical imiquimod accompanied it. This record belongs to a study of a mutant IDH1 vaccine in newly diagnosed glioma. The wider study: Onset of vaccination occurred 4-6 weeks following radiotherapy alone, or with temozolomide cycles.

Generated by immunoSEQ multiplex PCR, the TCRdb table keeps only in-frame clones and is missing some. The sample lists roughly 130,000 clones; roughly 75% were seen once. This receptor was obtained from a middle-aged man with glioma. The material was PBMCs, obtained from a glioma patient whose treatment included an IDH1 peptide vaccine.

The CDR3 sequence: CASSWSTKDYGYTF. DNA for the CDR3: TGCGCCAGCAGCTGGTCGACAAAGGACTATGGCTACACCTTC. The V and J genes are TRBV5-1 and TRBJ1-2; no clear D. Germline V gene data show CDR1 as SGHRS and CDR2 as YFSETQ. V shed 3 bases and J shed 3 bases, with 12 bases lying between them. There are 14 residues in the CDR3.